The 23 T cell receptor beta chains below were found in one sample sequenced in a study of human T cells and chemical hapten exposure. TCRdb recomputed calls from the RACE reads with MiXCR, one row per CDR3 protein. The repertoire holds about 120,000 distinct CDR3 sequences, with about 14% as singletons. Time point noted: pre-sensitization, week 0. Treatment reported: therapeutic diphenylcyclopropenone sensitization with weekly scalp DPC. Sequenced material: whole blood, taken in connection with sensitization to the hapten diphenylcyclopropenone (DPC). The origin of the receptors is a woman aged 18-29 years with alopecia areata. Some clones in this sample may be carry-over from other donors' samples.

This clonotype showed up just a few times. The chain is built from TRBV12-3 or TRBV12-4 and TRBJ2-3, with 11 nucleotides matching TRBD2. The CDR3 has 18 amino acids. With 0 bases clipped from V and 0 bases from J, the junction kept 5 bases outside the gene matches. The DNA of the CDR3 is TGTGCCAGCAGTTTAGCTAGCGGGGGGGCCTCGAGCACAGATACGCAGTATTTT. Translating gives CASSLASGGASSTDTQYF.

This clonotype was seen only a few times. This rearrangement joins TRBV3-1 to TRBJ2-3; 8 nucleotides line up with TRBD2. V was pared by 4 bases and J by 1 base, with 1 base of the junction left unmatched. The CDR3 length is 14 residues. Per the germline V gene, CDR1 is LGHDT and CDR2 is YNNKEL (reference sequence). In nucleotides, the CDR3 is TGTGCCAGCAGCCGGCGGGGGGGCACAGATACGCAGTATTTT. Translated: CASSRRGGTDTQYF.

The chain combines TRBV9 with TRBJ1-4, with 7 bases fitting TRBD1. CDR3 length: 14 residues. V dropped 3 bases and J dropped 7; count of bases not matched to a gene: 6. Per the germline V gene, CDR1 is SGDLS and CDR2 is YYNGEE. The CDR3 here is CASSASRDSEKLFF. The CDR3 coding sequence is TGTGCCAGCAGCGCCAGCCGGGACAGTGAAAAACTGTTTTTT.

The chain carries TRBV11-2 and TRBJ2-5; 7 bases are shared with TRBD2. The J segment lost 4 bases and the V segment lost 5 bases, leaving 10 bases of the junction unmatched. Germline values: CDR1 SGHAT, CDR2 FQNNGV. This CDR3 contains 15 residues. CDR3: CASSPWAREGETQYF. CDR3 nucleotides: TGTGCCAGCAGCCCATGGGCTAGGGAGGGAGAGACCCAGTACTTC.

In this sample, this clonotype turned up once. The rearrangement joins TRBV29-1 to TRBJ2-3; 13 bases align to TRBD2. Germline V gene lookup returns CDR1 SQVTM and CDR2 ANQGSEA. CDR3 size: 14 residues. V gave up 6 bases and J gave up 4 bases; unmatched junction bases: 4. The CDR3 sequence is CSVLLAGGPDTQYF. Written as DNA, the CDR3 is TGCAGCGTGTTACTAGCGGGGGGGCCAGATACGCAGTATTTT.

This clonotype was observed a few times. V usage is TRBV5-1 and J usage is TRBJ2-3, with D possibly being TRBD1 (6 bases). This CDR3 comprises 14 residues. With 7 bases removed from V and 5 bases from J, the gap between germline ends came to 17 bases. The germline V gene encodes CDR1 SGHRS and CDR2 YFSETQ. The CDR3 region has the DNA TGCGCCAGCGGATCTTCAGGGGTCGAAGATACGCAGTATTTT. Its translation is CASGSSGVEDTQYF.

This chain joins TRBV7-6 and TRBJ2-3; 7 bases line up with TRBD1. The CDR3 totals 14 residues. CDR1 is SGHVS, CDR2 FNYEAQ, per germline. The V and J ends lost 4 bases and 9 bases, in that order; junction bases with no gene match: 10. The CDR3 sequence: CASSSGPGGETQYF. The CDR3 region has the DNA TGTGCCAGCAGCTCGGGACCAGGGGGAGAGACGCAGTATTTT.

This clonotype came up a few times. This chain links TRBV4-3 with TRBJ2-4; 8 nucleotides line up with TRBD2. V shed 0 bases and J 0 bases; nucleotides not matched to a gene: 4. Per germline, CDR1 LGHNA and CDR2 YSLEER. The CDR3 is 17 amino acids. CDR3 DNA sequence: TGCGCCAGCAGCCAAGAACCACGGGGGGGAGCCAAAAACATTCAGTACTTC. Amino acids: CASSQEPRGGAKNIQYF.

This clonotype turned up a few times. The gene calls are TRBV4-3 and TRBJ1-2; D gene unclear. This CDR3 contains 13 residues. In germline, CDR1 is LGHNA, CDR2 YSLEER. V lost 1 base and J 1 base, leaving 4 bases between the germline ends. The CDR3 loop is CASSQGNNYGYTF. For the CDR3, the DNA is TGCGCCAGCAGCCAAGGAAATAACTATGGCTACACCTTC.

This chain joins TRBV25-1 and TRBJ1-2, with TRBD1 identical over 8 bases. This CDR3 is built from 13 residues. Germline CDR1 reads MGHDK; CDR2 reads SYGVNS. After removal of 7 bases from V and 8 bases from J, the junction contained 9 bases not matched to a gene. CDR3 loop: CASTDRTGFGYTF. In DNA form, the CDR3 reads TGTGCCAGCACCGACCGGACAGGGTTCGGCTACACCTTC.

This clonotype was seen a few times. The chain is built from TRBV6-6 and TRBJ2-1, with D unclear. The CDR3 extends over 12 amino acids. V lost 6 bases and J 5 bases, leaving 8 bases between the germline ends. Germline loops: CDR1 MNHNY, CDR2 SVGAGI (reference sequence). The CDR3 DNA sequence: TGTGCCAGCAGGTCCCCCGACAATGAGCAGTTCTTC. This codes for CASRSPDNEQFF.

The count of this clonotype is one. The chain joins TRBV29-1 to TRBJ1-1; the D is unclear. Germline values: CDR1 SQVTM, CDR2 ANQGSEA. V lost 1 base and J lost 7, with 7 bases in between. CDR3 length: 11 amino acids. This CDR3 reads CSVEVGIEAFF. CDR3 in DNA: TGCAGCGTTGAAGTAGGGATTGAAGCTTTCTTT.

This clonotype came up many times. The chain employs TRBV20-1 and TRBJ1-2, with D maybe TRBD1 (6 bases). V gave up 6 bases and J gave up 4 bases, with 15 bases separating them. The CDR3 extends over 13 amino acids. From germline, CDR1 is DFQATT and CDR2 SNEGSKA (reference sequence). CDR3 residues: CSAQGQGSYGYTF. The CDR3 DNA follows: TGCAGTGCCCAGGGGCAGGGGTCCTATGGCTACACCTTC.

In this sample, this clonotype turned up many times. The V gene is TRBV28, the J gene TRBJ1-3; D is undetermined. With 8 bases removed from V and 0 bases from J, the gap between germline ends came to 14 bases. Germline assignment: CDR1 MDHEN and CDR2 SYDVKM. There are 15 residues in the CDR3. CDR3 coding DNA: TGTGCCAGCGGTCGCAGTCTCATCTCTGGAAACACCATATATTTT. Translation: CASGRSLISGNTIYF.

This clonotype was observed a handful of times. This chain connects TRBV4-3 to TRBJ1-1; 7 bases are a match to TRBD1. The CDR3 covers 16 residues. In germline, CDR1 is LGHNA, CDR2 YSLEER. With 1 base clipped from V and 4 bases from J, the junction kept 9 bases outside the gene matches. CDR3 in amino acids: CASSQGTGWDSTEAFF. CDR3 DNA: TGCGCCAGCAGCCAAGGGACAGGTTGGGATAGCACTGAAGCTTTCTTT.

This clonotype occurred many times. The chain is built from TRBV6-5 and TRBJ1-6, with a possible D match to TRBD1 (5 bases). Trimming cost V 5 bases and J 7 bases, with 15 bases left between them. This CDR3 spans 15 amino acids. The germline CDR1 and CDR2 sequences are MNHEY and SVGAGI. The CDR3 reads CASSPQQDGNSPLHF. CDR3 bases: TGTGCCAGCAGTCCCCAACAGGACGGCAATTCACCCCTCCACTTT.

The chain carries TRBV20-1 and TRBJ2-5; 7 bases map to TRBD2. V lost 0 bases, J lost 4 bases, and 5 bases stayed unmatched. This CDR3 region has 14 residues. CDR1 and CDR2 from the germline V gene are DFQATT and SNEGSKA (reference sequence). As DNA, the CDR3 is TGCAGTGCTAGAGATGCGGCTAGCGGAGAGACCCAGTACTTC. It yields the protein CSARDAASGETQYF.

This clonotype was counted between two and nine times. The V and J genes are TRBV4-2 and TRBJ2-3, with a tentative D call TRBD1 (5 bases). The CDR3 is 15 amino acids. From germline, CDR1 is LGHNA and CDR2 YNFKEQ. V was shortened by 0 bases and J by 5 bases, with 12 bases between the two germline ends. CDR3 sequence: CASSQDSDSQDTQYF. The CDR3 DNA is TGTGCCAGCAGCCAAGATTCTGACAGCCAAGATACGCAGTATTTT.

This clonotype occurred many times. V is TRBV12-3 or TRBV12-4 and J is TRBJ1-1; possible D gene TRBD1, 6 bases. CDR3 length: 13 amino acids. V lost 6 bases and J lost 5, with 13 bases in between. CDR3 in amino acids: CASSYSQGTEAFF. CDR3 sequence (DNA): TGTGCCAGCAGCTACAGCCAGGGGACTGAAGCTTTCTTT.

The chain joins TRBV5-4 to TRBJ2-4, with 9 nucleotides matching TRBD1. CDR3 length: 15 residues. Germline V lookup: CDR1 SGHNT, CDR2 YYREEE (reference sequence). The V and J ends lost 4 bases and 6 bases, in that order; junction bases with no gene match: 8. The CDR3: CASSLRDRATNIQYF. Here the CDR3 DNA reads TGTGCCAGCAGCCTTCGGGACAGGGCAACAAACATTCAGTACTTC.

Here the CDR3 reads CASKKSGAMNTGELFF. The CDR3 nucleotides are TGTGCCAGCAAGAAGAGCGGGGCGATGAACACCGGGGAGCTGTTTTTT. This chain joins TRBV6-4 and TRBJ2-2; 7 nucleotides agree with TRBD2. The CDR3 consists of 16 residues. The ends lost 7 bases at V and 1 base at J; junction bases unmatched: 9. The germline CDR1 and CDR2 sequences are MRHNA and SNTAGT.

In DNA form, the CDR3 reads TGCGCCAGCAGCTTGGCCGCTGGGGCCAATCAGCCCCAGCATTTT. It specifies CASSLAAGANQPQHF. V and J are TRBV5-1 and TRBJ1-5; D is possibly TRBD1 (5 bases). Between the trimmed V and J ends, which lost 0 bases and 3 bases, there was a span of 10 bases. CDR1 and CDR2 (germline): SGHRS, YFSETQ. This CDR3 has 15 residues.

The CDR3, as DNA: TGCGCCAGCAGCCGGGGCGGGGGGGCCTCGTACAATGAGCAGTTCTTC. Protein product: CASSRGGGASYNEQFF. This chain connects TRBV4-3 to TRBJ2-1; 9 positions match TRBD2. The V and J ends lost 4 bases and 4 bases, in that order; junction bases with no gene match: 8. Germline V gene data show CDR1 as LGHNA and CDR2 as YSLEER. This CDR3 spans 16 amino acids.